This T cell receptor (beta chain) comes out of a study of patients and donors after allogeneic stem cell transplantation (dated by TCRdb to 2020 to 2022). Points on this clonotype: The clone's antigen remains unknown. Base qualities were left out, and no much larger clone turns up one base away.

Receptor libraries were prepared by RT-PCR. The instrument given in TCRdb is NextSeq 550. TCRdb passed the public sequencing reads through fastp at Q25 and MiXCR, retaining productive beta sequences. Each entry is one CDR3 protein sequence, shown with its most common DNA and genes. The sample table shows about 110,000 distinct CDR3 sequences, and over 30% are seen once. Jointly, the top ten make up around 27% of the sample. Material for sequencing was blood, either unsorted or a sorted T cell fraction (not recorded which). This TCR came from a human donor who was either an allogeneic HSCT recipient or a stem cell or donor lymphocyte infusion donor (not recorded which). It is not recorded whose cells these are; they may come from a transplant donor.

The sequence in DNA is TGTGCCAGCGAGCTACGCGGGGGGAACACCATATATTTT. Its amino acids are CASELRGGNTIYF. This sequence uses TRBV7-2 and TRBJ1-3; the D segment could be TRBD1, given 5 matching bases. V gives up 8 bases and J gives up 7 bases, and the segment between their germline ends measures 15 bases. CDR1 SGHTA and CDR2 FQGNSA are derived from the germline V gene. The CDR3 starts with the cysteine, ends with the phenylalanine, and has 13 residues. Only the CDR3 region is kept as DNA, spanning 39 bases read in frame from base 1.